A selection of T cell receptor beta chains follows, all from one sample in a study of tissue T cells after allogeneic stem cell transplantation. The assay was immunoSEQ multiplex PCR, and TCRdb's table has in-frame clones only and misses some. The top ten clones hold approximately 40% of a sample with around 1,400 clones, approximately 70% of them seen once. The specimen comprised spleen tissue, sampled at autopsy. Receptors originate from a male patient of 60 years or more with steroid-refractory graft-versus-host disease after an allogeneic stem cell transplant. Part of the T cell pool may stem from the graft donor. CDR3s include the opening cysteine and the closing phenylalanine or tryptophan. D genes are given only for firm matches. Clone size is given for some rows only: seen once, a few or many times, or a class if the clone is expanded.

TRBV7-3	-	-	TRBJ1-1	14	CASSLETGNTEAFF	TGTGCCAGCAGCTTAGAAACAGGGAACACTGAAGCTTTCTTT
TRBV5-4	-	-	TRBJ1-5	15	CASSLGGRPGQPQHF	TGTGCCAGCAGCTTGGGGGGGCGCCCCGGGCAGCCCCAGCATTTT
TRBV11-2	-	large	TRBJ2-5	12	CASSLEAETQYF	TGTGCCAGCAGCTTAGAAGCAGAGACCCAGTACTTC
TRBV5-6	TRBD2	-	TRBJ2-5	15	CASSGVAGGGETQYF	TGTGCCAGCAGCGGGGTGGCCGGGGGGGGAGAGACCCAGTACTTC
TRBV11-2	TRBD1	-	TRBJ2-2	16	CASSLIWTGNTGELFF	TGTGCCAGCAGCTTAATCTGGACAGGGAACACCGGGGAGCTGTTTTTT
TRBV7-3	-	-	TRBJ2-1	14	CASSSRGSRDEQFF	TGTGCCAGCAGTTCTAGGGGCTCCCGGGATGAGCAGTTCTTC
TRBV6-4	TRBD2	few	TRBJ2-3	15	CASSDGGLETDTQYF	TGTGCCAGCAGTGACGGGGGACTAGAAACAGATACGCAGTATTTT
TRBV5-4	-	-	TRBJ2-6	13	CASRDSGANVLTF	TGTGCCTCCCGGGACTCTGGGGCCAACGTCCTGACTTTC
TRBV6-5	-	-	TRBJ2-7	14	CASSYRRGQNEQYF	TGTGCCAGCAGTTACCGGAGGGGGCAGAACGAGCAGTACTTC
TRBV10-3	-	-	TRBJ2-6	16	CAITRSQGAGANVLTF	TGTGCCATCACCCGAAGTCAGGGAGCTGGGGCCAACGTCCTGACTTTC
TRBV7-9	-	-	TRBJ2-1	10	CASSIDEQFF	TGTGCCAGCAGCATAGATGAGCAGTTCTTC
TRBV7-9	-	-	TRBJ2-1	13	CASRQTRSNEQFF	TGTGCCAGCAGACAAACTAGAAGCAATGAGCAGTTCTTC
TRBV5-6	TRBD2	large	TRBJ2-5	15	CARRGGAGGGETQYF	TGTGCCCGCCGCGGGGGGGCCGGGGGGGGAGAGACCCAGTACTTC
TRBV5-5	-	few	TRBJ2-2	13	CASSTFNNGELFF	TGTGCCAGCAGCACCTTTAATAACGGGGAGCTGTTTTTT
TRBV5-4	-	-	TRBJ2-3	17	CASSLGYSGARTDTQYF	TGTGCCAGCAGCTTGGGGTATAGTGGGGCTCGCACAGATACGCAGTATTTT
TRBV7-6	TRBD2	-	TRBJ2-3	17	CASSLETSAVLTDTQYF	TGTGCCAGCAGCTTAGAGACTAGCGCGGTTCTCACAGATACGCAGTATTTT
TRBV5-6	TRBD1	few	TRBJ1-2	13	CASFGQGIYGYTF	TGTGCCAGCTTCGGACAGGGTATCTATGGCTACACCTTC
TRBV7-8	TRBD1	-	TRBJ2-6	17	CACLPGTEISGANVLTF	TGTGCCTGCCTCCCCGGGACAGAGATCTCTGGGGCCAACGTCCTGACTTTC
TRBV10-3	-	-	TRBJ2-3	11	CASEGSDTQYF	TGTGCCAGCGAGGGGTCAGATACGCAGTATTTT
TRBV7-2	-	-	TRBJ1-6	15	CASSSGGNYNSPLHF	TGTGCCAGCAGCTCCGGAGGGAATTATAATTCACCCCTCCACTTT
TRBV18	-	-	TRBJ1-5	15	CASSPQGTRNQPQHF	TGTGCCAGCTCACCTCAGGGAACACGCAATCAGCCCCAGCATTTT
TRBV7-3	TRBD1	-	TRBJ1-6	15	CASSNLDRGLSPLHF	TGTGCCAGCAGCAACCTGGACAGGGGGCTATCACCCCTCCACTTT
TRBV19	-	-	TRBJ2-1	13	CASSPRYYNEQFF	TGTGCCAGTAGCCCAAGATACTACAATGAGCAGTTCTTC
TRBV21-1	-	-	TRBJ2-1	12	CASSTWTGKGFF	TGTGCCAGCAGCACCTGGACAGGGAAAGGTTTCTTC
TRBV6-2/TRBV6-3	-	-	TRBJ1-3	14	CASSRTPPRNTIYF	TGTGCCAGCAGCCGAACCCCCCCTCGAAACACCATATATTTT
TRBV11-2	-	-	TRBJ2-1	17	CASSPRLSKSSYNEQFF	TGTGCCAGCAGCCCCCGCCTTTCTAAGAGCTCCTACAATGAGCAGTTCTTC
TRBV4-2	-	-	TRBJ2-1	12	CASSHRDNEQFF	TGTGCCAGCAGCCACAGGGACAATGAGCAGTTCTTC
TRBV5-6	TRBD2	-	TRBJ2-5	15	CPCSLGAGGGETQYF	TGTCCCTGCAGCTTGGGGGCCGGGGGGGGAGAGACCCAGTACTTC
TRBV7-9	-	-	TRBJ1-1	17	CASSPGWRAGVHTEAFF	TGTGCCAGCAGCCCAGGGTGGCGGGCGGGGGTACACACTGAAGCTTTCTTT